One and the same sample provided the 25 T cell receptor beta chains below, sequenced in a study of preoperative IRX-2 immunotherapy in early breast cancer. The method was immunoSEQ multiplex PCR; TCRdb's version includes in-frame clones alone and lacks a portion of them. The repertoire holds tens of thousands of clones, with 82% as singletons. Treatment given: preoperative locoregional IRX-2 cytokine immunotherapy. The sequences come from lymph node tissue, collected after IRX-2 immunotherapy. These receptors originate from a human donor with breast cancer.

The chain has TRBV11-3 and TRBJ2-5, with D perhaps TRBD1 or TRBD2 (5 bases each). CDR3 size: 18 residues. Trimming removed 5 bases at V and 0 bases at J, with 22 bases between. Germline-derived CDR1 and CDR2 are SGHNT and YENEEA. The CDR3 spells CASSQVVGASPYQETQYF. The CDR3, as DNA: TGTGCCAGCAGCCAAGTTGTTGGGGCTAGCCCGTACCAAGAGACCCAGTACTTC.

This clone appeared a few times. The chain links TRBV1 to TRBJ1-4. TRBV1 is a pseudogene segment. This CDR3 comprises 17 residues. The CDR3 loop reads CASSPRREQATNEKLFF. CDR3 nucleotide sequence: TGCGCCAGCAGCCCCCGCCGGGAACAGGCAACTAATGAAAAACTGTTTTTT.

The chain joins TRBV11-3 to TRBJ2-3; the D gene is possibly TRBD1 (5 bases). V gave up 5 bases and J gave up 1 base, with 16 bases separating them. Germline V CDR1 and CDR2: SGHNT, YENEEA. The CDR3 spans 16 residues. The CDR3 bases are TGTGCCAGCAGCCTCCGAATCTTAGGGGGCACAGATACGCAGTATTTT. Translation: CASSLRILGGTDTQYF. Variable domain in full (rest from reference TRBV11-3 and TRBJ2-3): EAGVVQSPRYKIIEKKQPVAFWCNPISGHNTLYWYLQNLGQGPELLIRYENEEAVDDSQLPKDRFSAERLKGVDSTLKIQPAELGDSAVYLCASSLRILGGTDTQYFGPGTRLTVL.

The chain has TRBV30 and TRBJ1-1; D is uncertain. Germline V gene data show CDR1 as GTSNPN and CDR2 as SVGIG (reference sequence). The CDR3 runs 14 residues. Between the trimmed V and J ends, which lost 1 base and 6 bases, there was a span of 15 bases. CDR3 coding DNA: TGTGCCTGGAGTGCTTGGGCCGTAGGTGCTGAAGCTTTCTTT. Amino acids: CAWSAWAVGAEAFF.

The sample holds a few counts of this clone. This rearrangement joins TRBV29-1 to TRBJ2-7; 8 bases fit TRBD1. The junction had 10 bases not matched to a gene; V was cut back by 7 bases and J by 5 bases. Looked up from germline, CDR1 is SQVTM and CDR2 is ANQGSEA. There are 13 residues in the CDR3. The CDR3 is CSARGTGGDEQYF. The CDR3 region has the DNA TGCAGCGCCAGAGGGACAGGCGGGGACGAGCAGTACTTC.

The rearrangement uses TRBV4-1 and TRBJ2-3; possibly TRBD1 for D (5 bases). The CDR3 loop spans 15 amino acids. CDR1 MGHRA and CDR2 YSYEKL come from the germline V gene. Trimming pared 0 bases from V and 2 bases from J, leaving 9 bases between. CDR3 nucleotides: TGCGCCAGCAGCCAAGAGACCAGGGACACAGATACGCAGTATTTT. It encodes CASSQETRDTDTQYF.

The rearrangement uses TRBV6-8 and TRBJ2-3; 9 bases fit TRBD2. V dropped 6 bases and J dropped 1; count of bases not matched to a gene: 8. The CDR3 has 16 residues. Germline V gene lookup returns CDR1 MNHGY and CDR2 SAAAGT. CDR3 sequence: CASSSPAGGGTDTQYF. CDR3 in DNA: TGTGCCAGCAGCAGCCCAGCGGGGGGCGGCACAGATACGCAGTATTTT.

CDR3 DNA sequence: TGTGCCAGTAGGGAAAGGTCCTCTCGCGGAAACACCATATATTTT. The encoded protein is CASRERSSRGNTIYF. This chain connects TRBV19 to TRBJ1-3, with unresolved D. This CDR3 spans 15 amino acids. V was trimmed by 6 bases and J by 4 bases, leaving 16 bases between them. Germline V CDR1 and CDR2: LNHDA, SQIVND (reference sequence). Complete variable domain (other parts from reference TRBV19 and TRBJ1-3): DGGITQSPKYLFRKEGQNVTLSCEQNLNHDAMYWYRQDPGQGLRLIYYSQIVNDFQKGDIAEGYSVSREKKESFPLTVTSAQKNPTAFYLCASRERSSRGNTIYFGEGSWLTVV.

The DNA for the CDR3 is TGTGCCAGCGCGACAAGCTCTGGAAACACCATATATTTT. Translating it yields CASATSSGNTIYF. The chain carries TRBV18 and TRBJ1-3; D gene ambiguous. The CDR3 is 13 residues long. The germline CDR1 and CDR2 sequences are KGHSH and LQKENI. Deletions cut 8 bases from V and 0 bases from J, with 8 bases between.

This chain connects TRBV23-1 to TRBJ1-2; D gene ambiguous. TRBV23-1 is recorded as an ORF, its role being uncertain. This CDR3 contains 14 residues. Trimming cost V 10 bases and J 2 bases, with 17 bases left between them. The CDR3 loop reads CATTLLRPNYGYTF. The CDR3 bases are TGCGCCACCACCCTCTTAAGGCCCAACTATGGCTACACCTTC.

The chain links TRBV11-3 to TRBJ2-7; D remains ambiguous. Germline V gene data show CDR1 as SGHNT and CDR2 as YENEEA. V was trimmed by 7 bases and J by 2 bases, leaving 15 bases between them. The CDR3 has 14 residues. The CDR3 spells CASTPQDNPYEQYF. Written as DNA, the CDR3 is TGTGCCAGCACCCCCCAAGACAACCCCTACGAGCAGTACTTC.

This rearrangement joins TRBV11-3 to TRBJ2-2, with 8 bases aligning to TRBD1. With V trimmed by 5 bases and J by 0 bases, 5 bases remained unmatched. The CDR3 covers 16 residues. Germline loops: CDR1 SGHNT, CDR2 YENEEA. The CDR3 DNA follows: TGTGCCAGCAGCCCGAGGACAGGGTCGAACACCGGGGAGCTGTTTTTT. This gives the protein CASSPRTGSNTGELFF.

The chain couples TRBV6-8 to TRBJ1-2; tentative D call: TRBD1 (5 bases). This CDR3 comprises 15 residues. CDR1 is MNHGY and CDR2 is SAAAGT in the germline V gene. Trimming left V 5 bases short and J 4 bases short, with 17 bases between. CDR3 region: CASSLRGRQGYGYTF. DNA for the CDR3: TGTGCCAGCAGTCTAAGAGGCCGCCAGGGCTATGGCTACACCTTC.

V and J are TRBV30 and TRBJ1-2; TRBD1 matches 11 bases. J gave up 0 bases and V 3 bases, and 6 bases lay outside the gene matches. Germline assignment: CDR1 GTSNPN and CDR2 SVGIG (reference sequence). This CDR3 comprises 16 residues. In DNA form, the CDR3 reads TGTGCCTGGAGACGGACAGGGGGCTCCACTAACTATGGCTACACCTTC. Amino acids: CAWRRTGGSTNYGYTF.

The chain uses TRBV30 and TRBJ1-5; D perhaps matches TRBD1 (5 bases). From germline, CDR1 is GTSNPN and CDR2 SVGIG (reference sequence). The CDR3 length is 13 residues. V was pared by 2 bases and J by 6 bases, with 11 bases between. The CDR3 DNA sequence: TGTGCCTGGAGTCAGAGGGGTGGTCAGCCCCAGCATTTT. It is translated as CAWSQRGGQPQHF.

The table lists this clone with a count of one. The genes are TRBV30 and TRBJ1-6; no firm D call. This CDR3 contains 13 residues. V lost 3 bases to trimming and J lost 10 bases, with 13 bases between them. Germline V gene data show CDR1 as GTSNPN and CDR2 as SVGIG (reference sequence). The CDR3 nucleotides read TGTGCCTGGAGCATAAATCCCGGATCACCCCTCCACTTT. Translating gives CAWSINPGSPLHF.

The chain is built from TRBV5-1 and TRBJ1-4, with D unresolved. The CDR3 has 14 amino acids. From germline, CDR1 is SGHRS and CDR2 YFSETQ. V was shortened by 1 base and J by 0 bases, with 4 bases between the two germline ends. In DNA form, the CDR3 reads TGCGCCAGCAGCTTGAGCCCAACTAATGAAAAACTGTTTTTT. Translation gives CASSLSPTNEKLFF. Drawing the rest from reference TRBV5-1 and TRBJ1-4, the complete variable domain is KAGVTQTPRYLIKTRGQQVTLSCSPISGHRSVSWYQQTPGQGLQFLFEYFSETQRNKGNFPGRFSGRQFSNSRSEMNVSTLELGDSALYLCASSLSPTNEKLFFGSGTQLSVL.

The V gene is TRBV11-3, the J gene TRBJ2-3; 8 nucleotides agree with TRBD1. The germline CDR1 and CDR2 sequences are SGHNT and YENEEA. The V gene end was trimmed by 5 bases and the J gene end by 2 bases; junction bases not matched to a gene: 6. This CDR3 is built from 15 residues. In DNA, the CDR3 is TGTGCCAGCAGCATCAGGGGGCTTGTCACAGATACGCAGTATTTT. Its protein product is CASSIRGLVTDTQYF.

V usage is TRBV12-5 and J usage is TRBJ2-1, with TRBD2 matching over 7 bases. This CDR3 is built from 16 residues. The V segment lost 1 base and the J segment 8 bases; nucleotides outside the gene matches: 11. Looked up from germline, CDR1 is LGHNT and CDR2 is FRNRAP. CDR3 region: CASGLAVGRGVDEQFF. CDR3 nucleotides: TGTGCTAGTGGTTTGGCCGTGGGCCGGGGGGTAGATGAGCAGTTCTTC.

V usage is TRBV1 and J usage is TRBJ2-1; whether TRBD2, the table's D call, matches the DNA was not checked. TRBV1 is classified as a pseudogene. The CDR3 length is 15 residues. CDR3 in amino acids: CASSQVSGPYNEQFF. The CDR3 DNA reads TGCGCCAGCAGCCAAGTTAGCGGGCCGTACAATGAGCAGTTCTTC.

The CDR3 sequence is CASSPRGEITDTQYF. The CDR3 DNA reads as TGTGCCAGCAGCCCACGGGGGGAGATCACAGATACGCAGTATTTT. The chain carries TRBV11-3 and TRBJ2-3; TRBD2 matches at 7 bases. V shed 5 bases and J 2 bases; nucleotides not matched to a gene: 7. CDR1 and CDR2 from the germline V gene are SGHNT and YENEEA. This CDR3 comprises 15 residues.

This clone is a singleton in its sample. The chain has TRBV5-1 and TRBJ1-6, with 9 nucleotides matching TRBD1. Trimming at V came to 9 bases and at J to 10 bases, leaving 17 bases not matched to a gene. This CDR3 has 16 residues. The V gene's germline CDR1 is SGHRS and CDR2 YFSETQ. The CDR3 reads CATLNPMTGGGSPLHF. CDR3 DNA: TGCGCCACCCTGAACCCTATGACAGGGGGAGGGTCACCCCTCCACTTT. Complete variable domain (other parts from reference TRBV5-1 and TRBJ1-6): KAGVTQTPRYLIKTRGQQVTLSCSPISGHRSVSWYQQTPGQGLQFLFEYFSETQRNKGNFPGRFSGRQFSNSRSEMNVSTLELGDSALYLCATLNPMTGGGSPLHFGNGTRLTVT.

The chain joins TRBV5-1 to TRBJ1-5, with a possible D match to TRBD1 (5 bases). The CDR3 has 14 residues. Germline lookup yields CDR1 SGHRS and CDR2 YFSETQ. V was clipped by 0 bases and J by 7 bases, with 11 bases between them. CDR3 amino acids: CASSLAGGGQPQHF. The DNA of the CDR3 is TGCGCCAGCAGCTTGGCCGGGGGTGGACAGCCCCAGCATTTT.

The chain uses TRBV28 and TRBJ1-5; TRBD1 aligns across 7 bases. The CDR3 contains 16 residues. The germline V gene encodes CDR1 MDHEN and CDR2 SYDVKM. The V and J ends lost 8 bases and 6 bases, in that order; junction bases with no gene match: 16. The CDR3 region has the DNA TGTGCCAGCTGCCCGGCCCTAGGGGGCTTGGGTCAGCCCCAGCATTTT. Protein product: CASCPALGGLGQPQHF.

The rearrangement uses TRBV5-1 and TRBJ1-2; a weak D match, TRBD1 (5 bases). The germline gives CDR1 SGHRS, CDR2 YFSETQ. The CDR3 contains 14 residues. The V gene lost 3 bases and the J gene lost 4 bases, with 13 bases spanning the gap. The chain's CDR3 is CASSYGTQGYGYTF. CDR3 bases: TGCGCCAGCAGCTATGGAACCCAGGGCTATGGCTACACCTTC. The variable domain in full, with the rest retrieved from reference TRBV5-1 and TRBJ1-2, is KAGVTQTPRYLIKTRGQQVTLSCSPISGHRSVSWYQQTPGQGLQFLFEYFSETQRNKGNFPGRFSGRQFSNSRSEMNVSTLELGDSALYLCASSYGTQGYGYTFGSGTRLTVV.